This T cell receptor (beta chain) was found in a study of radiotherapy plus CTLA-4 blockade in lung cancer. General study results and limits: Once radiotherapy plus ipilimumab had been given, TCR clones derived from tumor expanded in blood. With interferon-beta, early dynamics of blood T cell clones were reported to best predict response.

Measured with immunoSEQ multiplex PCR; TCRdb has only the in-frame clones, and not every one. The repertoire holds around 85,000 clones, about 90% seen once, with 2% to 2.5% in the top ten. V was pared by 6 bases and J by 3 bases, with 8 bases between. The V gene's germline CDR1 is MDHEN and CDR2 SYDVKM. This CDR3 is 12 amino acids long. Those patients who had chemo-refractory metastatic non-small-cell lung cancer were given focal radiation along with CTLA-4 blockade through ipilimumab. Of note for this clone: Its antigen is undetermined.

This rearrangement joins TRBV28 to TRBJ1-1; D not certain. This TCR derives from a human donor with non-small cell lung cancer who had a partial response to radiotherapy plus ipilimumab. The source was peripheral blood, collected from a patient treated with radiotherapy plus ipilimumab. CDR3 nucleotide sequence: TGTGCCAGCAGACTTATTGACACTGAAGCTTTCTTT. It yields the protein CASRLIDTEAFF.